This is a list of T cell receptor beta chains from one sample in a study of shared clonotypes between healthy human individuals. Assay: immunoSEQ multiplex PCR; the TCRdb copy retains only in-frame clones and omits some. Altogether about 2.2 million clones are present, around 93% being singletons, with the ten largest covering about 1.7%. Sequenced: naive CD8+ T cells from PBMCs. These receptors came from a man in his late teens or twenties in good health. Some clones in this sample may be carry-over from other donors' samples. The CDR3 runs from the conserved cysteine through the conserved F or W. Each record gives: D gene, CDR3 length, V gene, J gene, clone size, CDR3 DNA, CDR3 protein. A D gene is named only where the DNA matches it firmly. Not every row has a clone size; where given, it reads once, few, many or a size class.

D: TRBD2; length: 15; V: TRBV7-9; J: TRBJ2-7; size: .; DNA: TGTGCCAGCAGCCCTAAGACTAGCGGGAGCTACGAGCAGTACTTC; CDR3: CASSPKTSGSYEQYF
D: .; length: 13; V: TRBV27; J: TRBJ1-2; size: .; DNA: TGTGCCAGCAGTAAGGGGCTTAACTATGGCTACACCTTC; CDR3: CASSKGLNYGYTF
D: .; length: 17; V: TRBV27; J: TRBJ2-1; size: .; DNA: TGTGCCAGCAGTTTTCGTGACAGATCGAGCTCCTACAATGAGCAGTTCTTC; CDR3: CASSFRDRSSSYNEQFF
D: .; length: 16; V: TRBV10-1; J: TRBJ2-1; size: .; DNA: TGCGCCAGCAGCGGGTTAACCACTGACTCCTACAATGAGCAGTTCTTC; CDR3: CASSGLTTDSYNEQFF
D: TRBD2; length: 13; V: TRBV14; J: TRBJ2-7; size: .; DNA: TGTGCCAGCAGCCTGGGACTAGGCTACGAGCAGTACTTC; CDR3: CASSLGLGYEQYF
D: .; length: 12; V: TRBV6-4; J: TRBJ1-2; size: .; DNA: TGTGCCAGCAGAATCACGGTCCGGGGCTACACCTTC; CDR3: CASRITVRGYTF
D: TRBD1; length: 16; V: TRBV7-8; J: TRBJ2-7; size: .; DNA: TGTGCCAGCAGCTTCGGGACAGGGTATGTCGTCCACGAGCAGTACTTC; CDR3: CASSFGTGYVVHEQYF
D: TRBD2; length: 20; V: TRBV10-3; J: TRBJ2-1; size: .; DNA: TGTGCCATCAGTGAGCCCGTTCTGCCGTCACTAGCGGGAGCGGAGAATGAGCAGTTCTTC; CDR3: CAISEPVLPSLAGAENEQFF
D: TRBD2; length: 18; V: TRBV6-1; J: TRBJ2-3; size: .; DNA: TGTGCCAGCAGTGAGGGGGATGGTACTAGCGGTTACACAGATACGCAGTATTTT; CDR3: CASSEGDGTSGYTDTQYF
D: TRBD1; length: 13; V: TRBV6-1; J: TRBJ1-1; size: few; DNA: TGTGCCAGCGGGACAGCCATGAACACTGAAGCTTTCTTT; CDR3: CASGTAMNTEAFF
D: TRBD1; length: 13; V: TRBV6-5; J: TRBJ2-7; size: .; DNA: TGTGCCAGCAGTTGGGGACAGGGCTACGAGCAGTACTTC; CDR3: CASSWGQGYEQYF
D: .; length: 11; V: TRBV19; J: TRBJ1-1; size: few; DNA: TGTGCCAGTAGTTTGGGCACTGAAGCTTTCTTT; CDR3: CASSLGTEAFF
D: TRBD2; length: 15; V: TRBV27; J: TRBJ2-1; size: .; DNA: TGTGCCAGCAGTTTAGGCCTTAGCGGGACCCAGGAGCAGTTCTTC; CDR3: CASSLGLSGTQEQFF
D: TRBD2; length: 18; V: TRBV7-7; J: TRBJ2-1; size: .; DNA: TGTGCCAGCAGCCCCGGAGCCTCTGCGGGAGGGACCTACAATGAGCAGTTCTTC; CDR3: CASSPGASAGGTYNEQFF
D: .; length: 12; V: TRBV7-9; J: TRBJ2-3; size: .; DNA: TGTGCCAGCTTGCTTTACCCAGATACGCAGTATTTT; CDR3: CASLLYPDTQYF
D: TRBD2; length: 15; V: TRBV27; J: TRBJ2-7; size: .; DNA: TGTGCCAGCAGTTTTCTAGCGGGAGGGGTGGGGGAGCAGTACTTC; CDR3: CASSFLAGGVGEQYF
D: .; length: 13; V: TRBV9; J: TRBJ1-3; size: .; DNA: TGTGCCAGCAGCGGCTCCTCTGGAAACACCATATATTTT; CDR3: CASSGSSGNTIYF
D: TRBD2; length: 16; V: TRBV5-4; J: TRBJ2-5; size: .; DNA: TGTGCCAGCAGCAATTGGCTCGGACTAGCGAAAGAGACCCAGTACTTC; CDR3: CASSNWLGLAKETQYF
D: TRBD1; length: 14; V: TRBV5-4; J: TRBJ1-4; size: .; DNA: TGTGCCAGCGGCCGCGGGACAGGGCTTGAAAAACTGTTTTTT; CDR3: CASGRGTGLEKLFF
D: .; length: 14; V: TRBV27; J: TRBJ2-7; size: .; DNA: TGTGCCAGCAGTTTAGAGCCGGGGCCCTACGAGCAGTACTTC; CDR3: CASSLEPGPYEQYF